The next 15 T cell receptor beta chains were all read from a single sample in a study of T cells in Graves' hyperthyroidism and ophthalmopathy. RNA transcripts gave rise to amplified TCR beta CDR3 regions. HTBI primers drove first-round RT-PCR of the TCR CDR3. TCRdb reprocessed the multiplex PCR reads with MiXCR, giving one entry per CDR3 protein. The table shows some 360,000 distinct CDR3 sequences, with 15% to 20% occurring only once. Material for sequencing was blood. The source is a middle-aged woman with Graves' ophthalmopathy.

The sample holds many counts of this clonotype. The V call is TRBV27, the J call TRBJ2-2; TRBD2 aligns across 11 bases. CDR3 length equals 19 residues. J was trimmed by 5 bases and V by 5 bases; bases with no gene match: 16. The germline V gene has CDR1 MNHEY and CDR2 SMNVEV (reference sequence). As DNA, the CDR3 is TGTGCCAGCAGTCCCTCATGGCTAGCGGGAGGCCTCGGGACCGGGGAGCTGTTTTTT. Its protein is CASSPSWLAGGLGTGELFF.

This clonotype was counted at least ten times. Here the CDR3 DNA reads TGTGCCAGCAGCTCCCAGGGGACCCAGTACTTC. Amino acid sequence: CASSSQGTQYF. The chain employs TRBV7-9 and TRBJ2-5; tentative D call: TRBD1 (5 bases). The CDR3 is 11 amino acids. Trimming took off 4 bases at V and 7 bases at J, with 7 bases between the two ends. CDR1 is SEHNR and CDR2 is FQNEAQ in the germline V gene (reference sequence). Combining the CDR3 with reference TRBV7-9 and TRBJ2-5 gives the whole variable domain DTGVSQNPRHKITKRGQNVTFRCDPISEHNRLYWYRQTLGQGPEFLTYFQNEAQLEKSRLLSDRFSAERPKGSFSTLEIQRTEQGDSAMYLCASSSQGTQYFGPGTRLLVL.

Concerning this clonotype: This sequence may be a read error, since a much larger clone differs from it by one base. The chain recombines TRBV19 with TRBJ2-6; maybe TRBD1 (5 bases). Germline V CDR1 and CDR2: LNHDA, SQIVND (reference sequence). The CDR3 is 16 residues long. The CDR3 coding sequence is TGTGCCAGTAGTCTTACTCGCCACTCTGGGGCCAACGTCCCGACTTTC. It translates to CASSLTRHSGANVPTF.

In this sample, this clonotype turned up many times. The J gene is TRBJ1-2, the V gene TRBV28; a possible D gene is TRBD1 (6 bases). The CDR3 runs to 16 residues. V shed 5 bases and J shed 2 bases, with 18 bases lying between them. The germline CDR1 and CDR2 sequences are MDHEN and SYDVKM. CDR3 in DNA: TGTGCCAGCAGTCTTAACCATCCGGGACAAAACTATGGCTACACCTTC. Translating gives CASSLNHPGQNYGYTF.

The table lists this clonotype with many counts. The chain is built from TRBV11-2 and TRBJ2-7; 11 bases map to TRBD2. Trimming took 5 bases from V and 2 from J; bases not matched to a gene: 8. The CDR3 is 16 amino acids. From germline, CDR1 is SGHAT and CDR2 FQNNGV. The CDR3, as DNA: TGTGCCAGCAGCGGACTAGCGGGCCCTCCCGCCTACGAGCAGTACTTC. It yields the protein CASSGLAGPPAYEQYF. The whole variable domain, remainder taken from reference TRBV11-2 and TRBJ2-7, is EAGVAQSPRYKIIEKRQSVAFWCNPISGHATLYWYQQILGQGPKLLIQFQNNGVVDDSQLPKDRFSAERLKGVDSTLKIQPAKLEDSAVYLCASSGLAGPPAYEQYFGPGTRLTVT.

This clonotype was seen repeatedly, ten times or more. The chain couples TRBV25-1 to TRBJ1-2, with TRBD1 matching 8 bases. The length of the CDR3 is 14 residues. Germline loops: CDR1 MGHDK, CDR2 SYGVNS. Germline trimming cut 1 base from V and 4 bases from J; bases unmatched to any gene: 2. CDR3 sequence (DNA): TGTGCCAGCAGTGAATTGGGACAGGTCTATGGCTACACCTTC. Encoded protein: CASSELGQVYGYTF.

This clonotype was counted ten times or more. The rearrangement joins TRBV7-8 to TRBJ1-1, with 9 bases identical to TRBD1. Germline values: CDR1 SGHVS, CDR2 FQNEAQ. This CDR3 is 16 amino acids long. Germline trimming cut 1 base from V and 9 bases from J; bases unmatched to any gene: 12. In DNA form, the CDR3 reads TGTGCCAGCAGCTTAGTCCCCTTGGGACAGGGCGCGAAAGCTTTCTTT. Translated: CASSLVPLGQGAKAFF.

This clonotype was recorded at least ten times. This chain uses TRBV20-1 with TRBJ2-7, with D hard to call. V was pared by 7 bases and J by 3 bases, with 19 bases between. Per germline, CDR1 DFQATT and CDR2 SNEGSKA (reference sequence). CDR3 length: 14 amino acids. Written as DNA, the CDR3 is TGCAGTGTTCGGTCCGGCCTCACGGGCTACGAGCAGTACTTC. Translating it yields CSVRSGLTGYEQYF.

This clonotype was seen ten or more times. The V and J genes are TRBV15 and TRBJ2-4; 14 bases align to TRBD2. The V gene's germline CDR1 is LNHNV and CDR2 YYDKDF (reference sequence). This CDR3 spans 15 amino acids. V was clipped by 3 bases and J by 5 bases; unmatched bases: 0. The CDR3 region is CATSRGLAGENIQYF. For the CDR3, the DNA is TGTGCCACCAGCAGGGGACTAGCGGGAGAAAACATTCAGTACTTC.

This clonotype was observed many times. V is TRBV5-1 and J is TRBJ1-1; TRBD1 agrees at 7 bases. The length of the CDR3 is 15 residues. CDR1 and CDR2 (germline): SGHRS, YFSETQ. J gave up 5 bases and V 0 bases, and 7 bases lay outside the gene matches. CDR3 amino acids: CASSLAAGGRTEAFF. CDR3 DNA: TGCGCCAGCAGCTTGGCCGCAGGGGGGAGGACTGAAGCTTTCTTT.

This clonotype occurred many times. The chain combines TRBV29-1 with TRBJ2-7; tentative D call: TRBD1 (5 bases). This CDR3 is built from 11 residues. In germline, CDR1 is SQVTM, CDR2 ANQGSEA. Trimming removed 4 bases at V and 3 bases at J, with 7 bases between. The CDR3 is CSVGGSYEQYF. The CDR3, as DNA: TGCAGCGTTGGGGGCAGCTACGAGCAGTACTTC.

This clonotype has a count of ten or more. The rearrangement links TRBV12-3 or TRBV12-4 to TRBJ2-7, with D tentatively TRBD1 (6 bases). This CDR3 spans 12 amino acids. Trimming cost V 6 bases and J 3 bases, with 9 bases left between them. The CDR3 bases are TGTGCCAGCAGAAAACAGGGCTACGAGCAGTACTTC. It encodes CASRKQGYEQYF.

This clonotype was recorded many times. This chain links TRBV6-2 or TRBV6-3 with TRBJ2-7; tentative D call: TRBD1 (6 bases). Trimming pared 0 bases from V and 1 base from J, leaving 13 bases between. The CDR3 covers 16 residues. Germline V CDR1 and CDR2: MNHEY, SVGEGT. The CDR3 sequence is CASSYSRGTQSYEQYF. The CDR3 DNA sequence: TGTGCCAGCAGTTACTCGAGAGGGACACAGTCCTACGAGCAGTACTTC.

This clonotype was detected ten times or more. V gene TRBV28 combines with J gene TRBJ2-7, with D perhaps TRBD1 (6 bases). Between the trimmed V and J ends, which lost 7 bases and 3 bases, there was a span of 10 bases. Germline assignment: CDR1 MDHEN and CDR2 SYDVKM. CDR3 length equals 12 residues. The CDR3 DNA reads TGTGCCAGCAAGGCAGGGGTCTACGAGCAGTACTTC. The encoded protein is CASKAGVYEQYF.

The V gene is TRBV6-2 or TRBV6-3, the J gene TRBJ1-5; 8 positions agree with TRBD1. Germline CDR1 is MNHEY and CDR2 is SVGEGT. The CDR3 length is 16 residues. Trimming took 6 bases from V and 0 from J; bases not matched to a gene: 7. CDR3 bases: TGTGCCAGCAGAACCGGGACAGGCTATAGCAATCAGCCCCAGCATTTT. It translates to CASRTGTGYSNQPQHF.